These T cell receptor beta chains were read from a single sample in a study of patients and donors after allogeneic stem cell transplantation. MiXCR was run by TCRdb on the RT-PCR reads, yielding one entry per CDR3 protein. The table records roughly 200,000 distinct CDR3 sequences, 35% to 45% of them present only once. Sequences were obtained from blood, either unsorted or a sorted T cell fraction (not recorded which). Receptors originate from a human donor who was either an allogeneic HSCT recipient or a stem cell or donor lymphocyte infusion donor (not recorded which). It is not recorded whose cells these are; they may come from a transplant donor. Both conserved end residues are part of each CDR3. A D gene is named only where the DNA matches it firmly. Size values are once, few and many counts, or a class for expanded clones, and some rows have none.

TRBV11-3,few,TRBJ2-2,.,TGTGCCAGCAGCTTGGGAGGAGGCACCGGGGAGCTGTTTTTT,CASSLGGGTGELFF
TRBV27,few,TRBJ1-1,.,TGTGCCAGCAGACAGGGAGGGTTCGGCACTGAAGCTTTCTTT,CASRQGGFGTEAFF
TRBV15,.,TRBJ1-2,.,TGTGCCACCAGCAGGGACTTAGGCTATGGCTACACCTTC,CATSRDLGYGYTF
TRBV12-3/TRBV12-4,few,TRBJ1-2,.,TGTGCCAGCAGTTTAGCGTCCGCAGGGAGGTATGGCTACACCTTC,CASSLASAGRYGYTF
TRBV20-1,.,TRBJ2-7,.,TGCAGTGCTCGAACAGGGAGCTCCTACGAGCAGTACTTC,CSARTGSSYEQYF
TRBV5-4,few,TRBJ1-1,TRBD1,TGTGCCAGCAGCTTGCGGGCAGGGGGGAACACTGAAGCTTTCTTT,CASSLRAGGNTEAFF
TRBV2,few,TRBJ1-6,.,TGTGCCAGCAGCGCCTCCGAGTACTCCTATAATTCACCCCTCCACTTT,CASSASEYSYNSPLHF
TRBV18,few,TRBJ1-2,TRBD1,TGTGCCAGCTCTCCCGGGATACAGGGGTATGGCTACACCTTC,CASSPGIQGYGYTF
TRBV4-1,.,TRBJ2-4,.,TGCGCCAGCAGCCAAGAGCCCGGGTTTGGCGCCAAAAACATTCAGTACTTC,CASSQEPGFGAKNIQYF
TRBV10-3,.,TRBJ2-2,.,TGTGCCAATGCAGGGGATCTGTTTACCGGGGAGCTGTTTTTT,CANAGDLFTGELFF
TRBV7-9,.,TRBJ1-3,.,TGTGCCAGCAGCAAACCCCCATTCAGAAACACCATATATTTT,CASSKPPFRNTIYF
TRBV20-1,.,TRBJ1-3,.,TGCAGTGCTCAGGGACCCAACTCTGGAAACACCATATATTTT,CSAQGPNSGNTIYF
TRBV9,.,TRBJ2-5,.,TGTGCCAGCAGCAGGGGGACTCAAGAGACCCAGTACTTC,CASSRGTQETQYF
TRBV5-1,.,TRBJ1-1,.,TGCGCCAGCAGCTTGGAACAGACCATCATGAACACTGAAGCTTTCTTT,CASSLEQTIMNTEAFF
TRBV14,.,TRBJ1-2,.,TGTGCCATTGTCCGAGTGAACTATGGCTACACCTTC,CAIVRVNYGYTF
TRBV29-1,.,TRBJ1-1,.,TGCAGCGTTGTCGTCGGATCCTCGAACACTGAAGCTTTCTTT,CSVVVGSSNTEAFF
TRBV28,.,TRBJ2-7,.,TGTGCCAGCAGTCTACGGTTAGAAACTTACGAGCAGTACTTC,CASSLRLETYEQYF
TRBV5-1,few,TRBJ1-4,.,TGCGCCAGCAGCTTGGTTGGCAGAACAACTAATGAAAAACTGTTTTTT,CASSLVGRTTNEKLFF
TRBV28,.,TRBJ2-7,.,TGTGCCAGCACCCTACCAGGGTCCTACGAGCAGTACTTC,CASTLPGSYEQYF
TRBV27,.,TRBJ2-1,TRBD2,TGTGCCAGCAGTCCACTAGCGGGGTACAATGAGCAGTTCTTC,CASSPLAGYNEQFF
TRBV20-1,.,TRBJ2-7,.,TGCAGTGCTAGAGATACGTTTCGGGAATACGAGCAGTACTTC,CSARDTFREYEQYF
TRBV29-1,few,TRBJ1-1,TRBD1,TGCAGCGTTGTTAGGACAGGGTGGAACACTGAAGCTTTCTTT,CSVVRTGWNTEAFF
TRBV19,few,TRBJ1-2,TRBD1,TGTGCCAGTAGTCCCCGGGGGACAGGGGGCTCTGGCTACACCTTC,CASSPRGTGGSGYTF
TRBV27,.,TRBJ2-7,TRBD2,TGTGCCAGCAGTTCAGCCGGTGGGGGAGGGTACGAGCAGTACTTC,CASSSAGGGGYEQYF
TRBV3-1,few,TRBJ1-6,.,TGTGCCAGCAAATCCGTCGACAGACAAGGCCGTTATTCACCCCTCCACTTT,CASKSVDRQGRYSPLHF
TRBV7-9,.,TRBJ1-1,.,TGTGCCAGCAGCTTTTTCGGGACGGACACTGAAGCTTTCTTT,CASSFFGTDTEAFF
TRBV4-2,few,TRBJ1-3,TRBD1,TGTGCCAGCAGCCAAGTCACTCACAGGGGTTTGAAAAACACCATATATTTT,CASSQVTHRGLKNTIYF
TRBV7-2,.,TRBJ1-6,TRBD1,TGTGCCAGCAGCTTAGAACAGGGGGGGTATAATTCACCCCTCCACTTT,CASSLEQGGYNSPLHF
TRBV7-9,.,TRBJ2-5,TRBD1,TGTGCCAGCAGCTCCCGGACAGGGGGGGAGACCCAGTACTTC,CASSSRTGGETQYF
TRBV20-1,.,TRBJ1-2,TRBD1,TGCAGCCCAAAGGGGGCAGCCAACTATGGCTACACCTTC,CSPKGAANYGYTF
TRBV20-1,.,TRBJ1-5,.,TGCAGTGCTAGATCCCCAGGGGAGTACGGCAATCAGCCCCAGCATTTT,CSARSPGEYGNQPQHF
TRBV20-1,.,TRBJ1-5,TRBD1,TGCAGTGCTCCCACCTCAGGGGGTTTCTCTCAGCCCCAGCATTTT,CSAPTSGGFSQPQHF